The rows below give T cell receptor beta chains drawn from one sample of a study of early T cells in non-severe SARS-CoV-2 infection. TCRdb reprocessed the 5' RACE reads with MiXCR, giving one entry per CDR3 protein. The sample records more than 50,000 distinct CDR3 sequences, about 13% being singletons. Material for sequencing was whole blood. The receptors here all came from an adult who was a healthcare worker with PCR-confirmed SARS-CoV-2 infection or an uninfected control (not recorded which). CDR3s include the opening cysteine and the closing phenylalanine or tryptophan. A D gene is named only where the DNA matches it firmly. Rows give clone size only sometimes, using once, few, many, or a class for an expanded clone.

CDR3 DNA	CDR3 protein	D gene	clone size	V gene	J gene
TGTGCCAGCAGCAAATTACGGAGGGGTGAAGCTTTCTTT	CASSKLRRGEAFF	NA	NA	TRBV21-1	TRBJ1-1
TGTGCCACCAGTGAAACAGGGGGCAACCAGCCCCAGCATTTT	CATSETGGNQPQHF	TRBD1	few	TRBV24-1	TRBJ1-5
TGTGCCAGCAGCTTAGTTTGGCAGCCCTACGAGCAGTACTTC	CASSLVWQPYEQYF	NA	few	TRBV11-2	TRBJ2-7
TGTGCCAGCACCGGAGCAAGCACAGATACGCAGTATTTT	CASTGASTDTQYF	NA	few	TRBV7-9	TRBJ2-3
TGCGCCAGCAGCTTGGATGGCTCTGGAAACACCATATATTTT	CASSLDGSGNTIYF	NA	few	TRBV5-1	TRBJ1-3
TGTGCCTGGAGTGGCTCAGGGGGCTCGGTCGGCTACACCTTC	CAWSGSGGSVGYTF	TRBD1	many	TRBV30	TRBJ1-2
TGTGCCAGCAGCCAAGAAGTACCCGGCAGCTCCTACAATGAGCAGTTCTTC	CASSQEVPGSSYNEQFF	NA	many	TRBV3-1	TRBJ2-1
TGCGCCAGCAGCCAAGATGGGGGAGGGACGGTTAGCACAGATACGCAGTATTTT	CASSQDGGGTVSTDTQYF	TRBD2	NA	TRBV4-3	TRBJ2-3
TGTGCCAGCAGCGGAAGCGGGACTTACAATGAGCAGTTCTTC	CASSGSGTYNEQFF	TRBD2	few	TRBV9	TRBJ2-1
TGTGCCAGCAGCCCGCTTCCTAACTACGAGCAGTACTTC	CASSPLPNYEQYF	NA	few	TRBV7-9	TRBJ2-7
TGTGCCAGCAGTTACGTCTCGCCGAACACCGGGGAGCTGTTTTTT	CASSYVSPNTGELFF	NA	many	TRBV6-2/TRBV6-3	TRBJ2-2
TGTGCCAGCAGCCTCGACAGCTTGAACACTGAAGCTTTCTTT	CASSLDSLNTEAFF	NA	many	TRBV9	TRBJ1-1
TGCGCCAGCAGCCAAGAGGGGAACGAGCAGTACTTC	CASSQEGNEQYF	NA	NA	TRBV4-1	TRBJ2-7
TGCAGCGCCTATAGGACGGGGGAGCTGTTTTTT	CSAYRTGELFF	NA	NA	TRBV29-1	TRBJ2-2
TGCAGTGCTAGAGATCCACTAGCGGGAGCCTACGAGCAGTACTTC	CSARDPLAGAYEQYF	TRBD2	many	TRBV20-1	TRBJ2-7
TGTGCCAGCAGCCGCCAGGGTGGCGCCGTTGGGGAGACCCAGTACTTC	CASSRQGGAVGETQYF	NA	many	TRBV9	TRBJ2-5
TGTGCCAGCTTTGGAGGCGGTCGCTCTGGAAACACCATATATTTT	CASFGGGRSGNTIYF	NA	NA	TRBV11-2	TRBJ1-3
TGTGCCAGCAGTGGAACCAGGAACACTGAAGCTTTCTTT	CASSGTRNTEAFF	NA	many	TRBV6-6	TRBJ1-1
TGTGCCAGCAATGATCGGACTAGCGGGAACTACGAGCAGTACTTC	CASNDRTSGNYEQYF	TRBD2	NA	TRBV25-1	TRBJ2-7
TGTGCCAGTAGTATTGGTAACGAGCAGTACTTC	CASSIGNEQYF	NA	few	TRBV19	TRBJ2-7
TGTGCTAGCAGCATAGCGGGGAATCAGGAGACCCAGTACTTC	CASSIAGNQETQYF	TRBD2	NA	TRBV7-7	TRBJ2-5
TGCAGTGCTAGACCCAGGGGTAGTTTGTACCGAGGGGAGCTGTTTTTT	CSARPRGSLYRGELFF	NA	many	TRBV20-1	TRBJ2-2
TGTGCCAGCAGTCAAATGACTAGCGGGTGGGCAGATACGCAGTATTTT	CASSQMTSGWADTQYF	TRBD2	many	TRBV6-6	TRBJ2-3
TGTGCCAGCCACCAGGAGGATAATTCACCCCTCCACTTT	CASHQEDNSPLHF	NA	few	TRBV2	TRBJ1-6